This T cell receptor beta chain originates from a study of identical twins. Regarding the study as a whole: Beta out-of-frame sequences showed weaker excess twin sharing. Cross-sectional statistics, not tracking of the same donors, supported the conclusions.

This CDR3 comprises 15 residues. The V segment lost 3 bases and the J segment 2 bases; nucleotides outside the gene matches: 5. Germline CDR1 reads ENHRY; CDR2 reads SYGVKD. Through template switching, a universal primer site was introduced, and the cDNA contained unique molecular identifiers. TCRdb re-analysed the 5' RACE reads in MiXCR, keeping a single row per CDR3 protein. The sample shows about 530,000 distinct CDR3 sequences, roughly 15% of them seen only once. A word on this clonotype: Its antigen remains unknown.

Healthy Caucasians provided all donations. These data were also reused for a study on yellow fever vaccine responses in identical twins.

This clonotype originated in a woman younger than 30 in good health. Sequenced: CD4+ T cells sorted from blood. The rearrangement uses TRBV10-3 and TRBJ2-3, with TRBD1 matching over 7 bases. For the CDR3, the DNA is TGTGCCATCAGTGATCTAGGGACAGACACAGATACGCAGTATTTT. Protein sequence: CAISDLGTDTDTQYF.